This T cell receptor beta chain came from a study of PD-L1 blockade in urothelial cancer. The overall study: It was at 3 weeks (second dose) and 6 weeks after treatment start that blood was analyzed. Findings of the study overall: Better survival was predicted when blood TCR clonality before treatment fell below the median.

This table comes from immunoSEQ multiplex PCR, and its TCRdb copy is limited to in-frame clones, with some not included. This table holds roughly 87,000 clones, around 90% found once. In the case of this clone: Its antigen remains unknown.

V was trimmed by 1 base and J by 10 bases, leaving 15 bases between them. This CDR3 comprises 14 residues. Per the germline V gene, CDR1 is SGHKS and CDR2 is YYEKEE (reference sequence). The sequencing here drew on PBMCs, taken around atezolizumab (anti-PD-L1) treatment. This receptor was obtained from a woman aged 70-85 years with urothelial cancer. The gene calls are TRBV5-5 and TRBJ1-5; D gene uncertain. CDR3 nucleotides: TGTGCCAGCAGCTTGCGGGGAACCGGGGATCCCCAGCATTTT. It specifies CASSLRGTGDPQHF.